These 14 T cell receptor beta chains were all obtained from the same sample, sequenced in a study of PD-1 and CTLA-4 blockade in melanoma. The assay was immunoSEQ multiplex PCR, and TCRdb's table has in-frame clones only and misses some. This sample has about 16,000 clones, with more than 65% found just once. The source was CD8+ T cells from peripheral blood, collected before anti-PD-1 treatment. These receptors originate from a human donor with melanoma.

The V and J genes are TRBV6-6 and TRBJ1-4; 9 positions agree with TRBD1. The CDR3 consists of 16 residues. Germline trimming cut 6 bases from V and 3 bases from J; bases unmatched to any gene: 8. From germline, CDR1 is MNHNY and CDR2 SVGAGI (reference sequence). In DNA, the CDR3 is TGTGCCAGCAGCTTAACAGGGGGCTCATCTAATGAAAAACTGTTTTTT. Its protein product is CASSLTGGSSNEKLFF.

This clone was detected a few times. The rearrangement uses TRBV19 and TRBJ1-1; possible D gene TRBD1, 5 bases. V shed 3 bases and J shed 0 bases, with 11 bases lying between them. The germline V gene encodes CDR1 LNHDA and CDR2 SQIVND (reference sequence). The CDR3 sequence is 15 residues long. The DNA for the CDR3 is TGTGCCAGTAGTATGGGGGATCTCATGAACACTGAAGCTTTCTTT. This sequence encodes CASSMGDLMNTEAFF.

The J gene is TRBJ2-1, the V gene TRBV6-5, with 8 bases aligning to TRBD1. The germline V gene encodes CDR1 MNHEY and CDR2 SVGAGI. The trim removed 4 bases at V and 8 bases at J, leaving 10 bases unmatched. CDR3 size: 15 residues. The CDR3: CASSSDLRGLDEQFF. The CDR3 DNA is TGTGCCAGCAGTTCGGATCTCAGGGGGCTCGATGAGCAGTTCTTC.

This chain joins TRBV5-8 and TRBJ2-1; D not resolved. V shed 3 bases and J shed 10 bases, with 11 bases lying between them. From germline, CDR1 is SGHTS and CDR2 YDEGEE. The CDR3 is made up of 12 amino acids. The CDR3 sequence is CASSSGSREQFF. The CDR3 DNA reads as TGTGCCAGCAGCTCGGGTTCCCGAGAGCAGTTCTTC. Together with reference TRBV5-8 and TRBJ2-1, the CDR3 gives the full variable domain: EAGVTQSPTHLIKTRGQQATLRCSPISGHTSVYWYQQALGLGLQFLLWYDEGEERNRGNFPPRFSGRQFPNYSSELNVNALELEDSALYLCASSSGSREQFFGPGTRLTVL.

This chain connects TRBV14 to TRBJ1-1; D perhaps matches TRBD1 (5 bases). Germline V CDR1 and CDR2: SGHDN, FVKESK. This CDR3 region has 14 residues. V was cut by 5 bases and J by 2 bases, with 12 bases left in between. In DNA form, the CDR3 reads TGTGCCAGCAGCTTCGGACACCCAAACACTGAAGCTTTCTTT. Its translation is CASSFGHPNTEAFF.

This chain links TRBV7-9 with TRBJ2-3; 7 bases map to TRBD2. In germline, CDR1 is SEHNR, CDR2 FQNEAQ (reference sequence). The CDR3 runs to 12 residues. V lost 5 bases, J lost 8 bases, and 4 bases stayed unmatched. CDR3 nucleotides: TGTGCCAGCAGCCCCCCGGGGGGTACGCAGTATTTT. Protein: CASSPPGGTQYF.

Concerning this clone: This sample also contains other DNA sequences that code for the same CDR3. As DNA, the CDR3 is TGTGCCACCAGGGCCAGCCACGAGCAGTACTTC. Translating gives CATRASHEQYF. The chain employs TRBV24-1 and TRBJ2-7, with D uncertain. Between the trimmed V and J ends, which lost 7 bases and 5 bases, there was a span of 8 bases. The CDR3 has 11 amino acids. Germline V gene sequence: CDR1 KGHDR, CDR2 SFDVKD.

The rearrangement links TRBV7-2 to TRBJ1-3, with 9 positions matching TRBD1. CDR3 length equals 16 residues. Trimming cost V 4 bases and J 2 bases; bases outside gene matches: 6. CDR1 and CDR2 from the germline V gene are SGHTA and FQGNSA. CDR3 protein: CASSSLQGAPGNTIYF. For the CDR3, the DNA is TGTGCCAGCAGCTCATTACAGGGGGCCCCTGGAAACACCATATATTTT.

This clone was counted only a few times. V gene TRBV5-4 combines with J gene TRBJ2-1; D not certain. The germline V and J ends were trimmed by 3 bases and 9 bases, with 7 bases remaining between them. This CDR3 spans 11 amino acids. Looked up from germline, CDR1 is SGHNT and CDR2 is YYREEE (reference sequence). The CDR3 region has the DNA TGTGCCAGCAGCTCGGAGCGTGAGCAGTTCTTC. This encodes CASSSEREQFF.

The chain joins TRBV6-4 to TRBJ2-1; weak D call: TRBD2 (7 bases). Trimming removed 5 bases at V and 4 bases at J, with 18 bases between. This CDR3 has 16 residues. Germline CDR1 and CDR2: MRHNA and SNTAGT. In nucleotides, the CDR3 is TGTGCCAGCAGTAAGCGGGACAACCAGCTTTACAATGAGCAGTTCTTC. Residues: CASSKRDNQLYNEQFF.

A few counts support this clone. The chain recombines TRBV13 with TRBJ1-1; D might be TRBD1 (5 bases). V shed 5 bases and J shed 1 base, with 11 bases lying between them. In germline, CDR1 is PRHDT, CDR2 FYEKMQ (reference sequence). This CDR3 region has 14 residues. CDR3 DNA sequence: TGTGCCAGCAGCAGTCGGGACGGGAACACTGAAGCTTTCTTT. It encodes CASSSRDGNTEAFF.

The chain is built from TRBV18 and TRBJ1-1; D gene uncertain. The germline V gene encodes CDR1 KGHSH and CDR2 LQKENI. The CDR3 has 13 residues. Trimming took off 3 bases at V and 1 base at J, with 6 bases between the two ends. CDR3 sequence reads: CASSPDGNTEAFF. The DNA of the CDR3 is TGTGCCAGCTCACCGGATGGGAACACTGAAGCTTTCTTT.

The V and J genes are TRBV30 and TRBJ1-2; 10 nucleotides agree with TRBD1. With 0 bases clipped from V and 3 bases from J, the junction kept 4 bases outside the gene matches. The CDR3 contains 15 residues. Germline V lookup: CDR1 GTSNPN, CDR2 SVGIG (reference sequence). CDR3: CAWSVWGQGYYGYTF. CDR3 nucleotides: TGTGCCTGGAGTGTTTGGGGACAGGGGTACTATGGCTACACCTTC. Full variable domain (remainder filled in from reference TRBV30 and TRBJ1-2): SQTIHQWPATLVQPVGSPLSLECTVEGTSNPNLYWYRQAAGRGLQLLFYSVGIGQISSEVPQNLSASRPQDRQFILSSKKLLLSDSGFYLCAWSVWGQGYYGYTFGSGTRLTVV.

The chain joins TRBV5-4 to TRBJ2-7; TRBD2 matches 10 bases. Germline lookup yields CDR1 SGHNT and CDR2 YYREEE (reference sequence). The J segment lost 5 bases and the V segment lost 4 bases, leaving 9 bases of the junction unmatched. The CDR3 sequence is 15 residues long. CDR3 coding DNA: TGTGCCAGCAGCGCGATTAGCGGGAGGTTTGACGAGCAGTACTTC. It is translated as CASSAISGRFDEQYF.